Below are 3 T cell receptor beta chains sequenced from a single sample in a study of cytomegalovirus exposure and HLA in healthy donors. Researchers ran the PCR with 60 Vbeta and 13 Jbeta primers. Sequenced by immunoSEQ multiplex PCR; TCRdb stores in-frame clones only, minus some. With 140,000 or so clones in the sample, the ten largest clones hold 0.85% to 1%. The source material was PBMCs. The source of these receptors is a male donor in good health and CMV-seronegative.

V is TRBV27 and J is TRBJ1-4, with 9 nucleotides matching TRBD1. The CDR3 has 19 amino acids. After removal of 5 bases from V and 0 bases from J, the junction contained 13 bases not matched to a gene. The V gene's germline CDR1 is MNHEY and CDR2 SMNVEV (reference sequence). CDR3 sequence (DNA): TGTGCCAGCAGTCTGAATGCCGGGACAGGGTCTCCAACTAATGAAAAACTGTTTTTT. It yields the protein CASSLNAGTGSPTNEKLFF. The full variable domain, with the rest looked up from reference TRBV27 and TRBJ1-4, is EAQVTQNPRYLITVTGKKLTVTCSQNMNHEYMSWYRQDPGLGLRQIYYSMNVEVTDKGDVPEGYKVSRKEKRNFPLILESPSPNQTSLYFCASSLNAGTGSPTNEKLFFGSGTQLSVL.

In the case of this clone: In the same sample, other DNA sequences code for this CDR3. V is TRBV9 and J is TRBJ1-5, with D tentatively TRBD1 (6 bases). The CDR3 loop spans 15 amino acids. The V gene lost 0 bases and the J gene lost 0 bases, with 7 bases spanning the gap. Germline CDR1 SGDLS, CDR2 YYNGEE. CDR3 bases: TGTGCCAGCAGCGTAGGGGGACATAGCAATCAGCCCCAGCATTTT. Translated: CASSVGGHSNQPQHF.

CDR3 sequence: CASSEFSRRGLTEAFF. CDR3 sequence (DNA): TGTGCCAGCAGTGAATTTTCGCGCAGGGGGCTCACTGAAGCTTTCTTT. The chain uses TRBV6-1 and TRBJ1-1, with 8 bases matching TRBD1. CDR1 is MNHNS and CDR2 is SASEGT in the germline V gene. Trimming cost V 2 bases and J 4 bases; bases outside gene matches: 9. The CDR3 has 16 residues.